Below are 8 T cell receptor beta chains sequenced from a single sample in a study of blood T cell repertoires in COVID-19. Method: immunoSEQ multiplex PCR; TCRdb's copy keeps in-frame clones and lacks some. The profile covers approximately 210,000 clones, with 88% appearing a single time and 0.65% to 0.85% taken by the ten largest. Sequencing was done on a sample of peripheral blood. The receptors stem from a man aged 40-50 years with acute or convalescent COVID-19.

A note on this clone: Other DNA sequences within the sample encode an identical CDR3. The chain links TRBV19 to TRBJ2-7; D may be TRBD2 (5 bases). Per the germline V gene, CDR1 is LNHDA and CDR2 is SQIVND (reference sequence). The CDR3 totals 14 residues. V lost 2 bases and J lost 1, with 9 bases in between. The DNA of the CDR3 is TGTGCCAGTAGTATATCTAGCAGTTCCTACGAGCAGTACTTC. This sequence encodes CASSISSSSYEQYF.

The chain is built from TRBV4-1 and TRBJ2-3, with a tentative D call TRBD1 (6 bases). The CDR3 spans 15 residues. Per germline, CDR1 MGHRA and CDR2 YSYEKL. V was trimmed by 2 bases and J by 3 bases, leaving 12 bases between them. The CDR3 is CASSQLTGWTDTQYF. DNA of the CDR3: TGCGCCAGCAGCCAACTGACAGGATGGACAGATACGCAGTATTTT.

V usage is TRBV30 and J usage is TRBJ2-3, with D maybe TRBD2 (6 bases). CDR3 length: 15 residues. Trimming removed 3 bases from V and 2 bases from J, with 15 bases in between. Germline CDR1 is GTSNPN and CDR2 is SVGIG (reference sequence). This chain's CDR3 is CAWRRGLTPTDTQYF. The CDR3 DNA sequence: TGTGCCTGGAGGCGGGGACTCACACCCACAGATACGCAGTATTTT. Supplemented by reference TRBV30 and TRBJ2-3, the full variable domain reads SQTIHQWPATLVQPVGSPLSLECTVEGTSNPNLYWYRQAAGRGLQLLFYSVGIGQISSEVPQNLSASRPQDRQFILSSKKLLLSDSGFYLCAWRRGLTPTDTQYFGPGTRLTVL.

The rearrangement uses TRBV2 and TRBJ1-5, with D unresolved. This CDR3 spans 16 amino acids. Trimming removed 3 bases from V and 1 base from J, with 13 bases in between. Germline assignment: CDR1 SNHLY and CDR2 FYNNEI. CDR3 bases: TGTGCCAGCAGTGATTTAGGACTTGGAAGCAATCAGCCCCAGCATTTT. This codes for CASSDLGLGSNQPQHF.

This rearrangement joins TRBV19 to TRBJ2-7; maybe TRBD2 (6 bases). Deletions cut 3 bases from V and 3 bases from J, with 9 bases between. Germline CDR1 and CDR2: LNHDA and SQIVND (reference sequence). The CDR3 is 13 residues long. The DNA of the CDR3 is TGTGCCAGTAGTATCGGAGGGATCTACGAGCAGTACTTC. Its protein product is CASSIGGIYEQYF.

This clone has more than one count but fewer than ten. The chain employs TRBV3-1 (or the pseudogene TRBV3-2) and TRBJ1-4; no clear D gene. The CDR3 extends over 12 amino acids. CDR1 and CDR2 (germline): LGHDT, YNNKEL (reference sequence). V lost 8 bases and J 8 bases, leaving 12 bases between the germline ends. As DNA, the CDR3 is TGTGCCAGCGCACGGGTAGGAGAAAAACTGTTTTTT. Translation gives CASARVGEKLFF.

This chain links TRBV5-1 with TRBJ2-7; no firm D call. Trimming removed 0 bases from V and 4 bases from J, with 14 bases in between. The CDR3 runs to 15 residues. CDR1 is SGHRS and CDR2 is YFSETQ in the germline V gene. CDR3 bases: TGCGCCAGCAGCTTGGACCCGCGCGGCCGTTACGAGCAGTACTTC. It yields the protein CASSLDPRGRYEQYF. The full variable domain, with the rest looked up from reference TRBV5-1 and TRBJ2-7, is KAGVTQTPRYLIKTRGQQVTLSCSPISGHRSVSWYQQTPGQGLQFLFEYFSETQRNKGNFPGRFSGRQFSNSRSEMNVSTLELGDSALYLCASSLDPRGRYEQYFGPGTRLTVT.

The CDR3, as DNA: TGTGCCAGCAGCCCAGCTAACTATGGCTACACCTTC. This sequence encodes CASSPANYGYTF. The chain carries TRBV28 and TRBJ1-2; D not certain. The V end was cut by 6 bases, the J end by 0 bases, with 5 bases between. Looked up from germline, CDR1 is MDHEN and CDR2 is SYDVKM. CDR3 length equals 12 residues.